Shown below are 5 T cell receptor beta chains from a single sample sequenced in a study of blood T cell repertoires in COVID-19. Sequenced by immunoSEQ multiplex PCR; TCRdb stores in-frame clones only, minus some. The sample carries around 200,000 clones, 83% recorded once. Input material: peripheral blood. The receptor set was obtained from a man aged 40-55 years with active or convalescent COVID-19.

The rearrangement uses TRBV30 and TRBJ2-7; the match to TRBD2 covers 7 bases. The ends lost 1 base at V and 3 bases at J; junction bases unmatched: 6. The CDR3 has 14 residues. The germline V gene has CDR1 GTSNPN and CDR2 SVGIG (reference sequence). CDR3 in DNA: TGTGCCTGGAGTGGGGGGGGGAGCGGCTACGAGCAGTACTTC. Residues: CAWSGGGSGYEQYF.

The CDR3 DNA is TGTGCCAGCAGCCTAACTGAAATCGGGGGCTACACCTTC. It yields the protein CASSLTEIGGYTF. The J gene is TRBJ1-2, the V gene TRBV6-5; D call uncertain. Trimming pared 6 bases from V and 8 bases from J, leaving 16 bases between. Germline values: CDR1 MNHEY, CDR2 SVGAGI. This CDR3 comprises 13 residues.

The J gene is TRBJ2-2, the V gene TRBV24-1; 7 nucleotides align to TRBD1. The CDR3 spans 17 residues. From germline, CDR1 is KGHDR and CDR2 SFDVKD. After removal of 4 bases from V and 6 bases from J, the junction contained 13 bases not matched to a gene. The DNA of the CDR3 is TGTGCCACCAGTGACCAACGCGTGACAGGGTGGGCCGGGGAGCTGTTTTTT. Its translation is CATSDQRVTGWAGELFF.

The CDR3 DNA sequence: TGTGCCAGCAGCCTTAGCGGGGGTCGCACAGATACGCAGTATTTT. Encoded protein: CASSLSGGRTDTQYF. V and J are TRBV3-1 (or the pseudogene TRBV3-2) and TRBJ2-3, with 9 bases identical to TRBD2. After removal of 4 bases from V and 1 base from J, the junction contained 3 bases not matched to a gene. This CDR3 comprises 15 residues. CDR1 and CDR2 from the germline V gene are LGHDT and YNNKEL (reference sequence).

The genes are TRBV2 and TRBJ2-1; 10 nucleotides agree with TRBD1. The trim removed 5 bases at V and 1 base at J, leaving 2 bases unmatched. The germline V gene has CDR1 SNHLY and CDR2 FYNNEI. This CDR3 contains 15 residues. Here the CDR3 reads CASSRDRGSYNEQFF. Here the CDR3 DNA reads TGTGCCAGCAGTCGGGACAGGGGATCCTACAATGAGCAGTTCTTC. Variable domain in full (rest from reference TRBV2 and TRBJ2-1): EPEVTQTPSHQVTQMGQEVILRCVPISNHLYFYWYRQILGQKVEFLVSFYNNEISEKSEIFDDQFSVERPDGSNFTLKIRSTKLEDSAMYFCASSRDRGSYNEQFFGPGTRLTVL.